The entry that follows covers one T cell receptor (beta chain) sequence. Using immunoSEQ multiplex PCR, the repertoire was profiled, and TCRdb retains in-frame clones only, with some absent. The repertoire includes around 92,000 clones, approximately 93% of them detected once, and about 0.95% sits in the top ten. Trimming took 7 bases from V and 4 from J; bases not matched to a gene: 5. Germline CDR1 MNHEY, CDR2 SVGAGI. The CDR3 runs to 14 residues. This sample is drawn from a study of T cell changes during pregnancy in multiple sclerosis. This chain connects TRBV6-5 to TRBJ2-2; 8 bases align to TRBD2. The specimen was peripheral blood, collected after pregnancy. This sequence originates from a female donor with multiple sclerosis, enrolled in a pregnancy study. CDR3 residues: CASTPTSATGELFF. The DNA for the CDR3 is TGTGCCAGCACCCCGACTAGCGCCACCGGGGAGCTGTTTTTT.